This T cell receptor (beta chain) was found in a study of neurological immune-mediated disorders. Study context: The approximately 34 multiple sclerosis patients comprised around 31 that were relapsing-remitting and 3 that were secondary progressive.

Where libraries were unsorted, they were derived from 2 million PBMCs stored at -80 degrees C. The authors made cDNA by 5'RACE with 10-nucleotide random UMIs. TCRdb processed the 5' RACE reads anew with MiXCR; each CDR3 protein has one entry. The sample lists roughly 74,000 distinct CDR3 sequences; less than 5.5% were seen once. This clonotype was found many times. This clonotype was obtained from a man younger than 35 with multiple sclerosis. The sequencing sample was made of PBMCs.

The DNA of the CDR3 is TGTGCCAGCAGTAAGGGACAGACTGGGATCTCTGGAAACACCATATATTTT. Residues: CASSKGQTGISGNTIYF. The rearrangement uses TRBV12-3 or TRBV12-4 and TRBJ1-3, with 7 bases aligning to TRBD1. Trimming cost V 5 bases and J 0 bases; bases outside gene matches: 10. The CDR3 sequence is 17 residues long.